The entry below describes one TCR beta chain. The ends were cut back, 5 bases at V and 0 bases at J, with 10 bases in the middle. The CDR3 is 15 amino acids. Germline CDR1 LNHDA, CDR2 SQIVND (reference sequence). In the authors' workflow: Amplified reference gene primers provided the basis for estimating nucleated cell counts. Here immunoSEQ multiplex PCR was the method, and the copy in TCRdb shows in-frame clones only, minus some. V and J calls and clone size are copied from that table; D and trimming were computed from the DNA. The table includes roughly 80,000 clones, roughly 84% detected once. The sample comes from a study of blood T cell repertoires in COVID-19. Study in general: Spain, Italy and the United States supplied samples that represented acute and convalescent COVID-19. T cells, B-cell-depleted T cells, or PBMCs provided the cDNA or gDNA that served as material.

The rearrangement joins TRBV19 to TRBJ1-4; D gene unclear. This sequence was found in a man aged 50 or older with acute or convalescent COVID-19. The sample consisted of peripheral blood. CDR3 sequence reads: CASSGGDATNEKLFF. The CDR3 DNA is TGTGCCAGTAGTGGCGGGGATGCAACTAATGAAAAACTGTTTTTT.